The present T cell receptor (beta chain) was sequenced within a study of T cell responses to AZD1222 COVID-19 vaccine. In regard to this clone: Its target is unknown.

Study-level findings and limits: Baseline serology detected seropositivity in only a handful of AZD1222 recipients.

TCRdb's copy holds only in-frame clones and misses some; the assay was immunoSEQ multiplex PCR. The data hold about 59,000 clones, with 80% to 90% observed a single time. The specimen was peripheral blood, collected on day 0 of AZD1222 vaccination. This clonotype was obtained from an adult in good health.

In DNA, the CDR3 is TGTGCCAGCAGCCGGTTGGGGGACACTGAAGCTTTCTTT. Its protein is CASSRLGDTEAFF. The chain combines TRBV27 with TRBJ1-1; the D gene is possibly TRBD1 (5 bases). Germline assignment: CDR1 MNHEY and CDR2 SMNVEV (reference sequence). V was clipped by 6 bases and J by 3 bases, with 11 bases between them. The CDR3 consists of 13 residues.